This T cell receptor beta chain was identified in a study of blood T cell repertoires in COVID-19. The wider study: COVID-19 samples from acute and convalescent phases originated in the United States, Italy and Spain. In each case, the material was cDNA or gDNA derived from T cells, B-cell-depleted T cells, or PBMCs.

The authors' processing: Amplification with reference gene primers provided the estimates of nucleated cell counts. Produced via immunoSEQ multiplex PCR; TCRdb's table is partial and in-frame only. D and trimming were read from the DNA, whereas the V and J calls and clone size are those reported in that table. The sample lists 70,000 or so clones, around 86% occurring once. V lost 7 bases to trimming and J lost 0 bases; unmatched junction nucleotides: 17. Per the germline V gene, CDR1 is MDHEN and CDR2 is SYDVKM. This CDR3 region has 18 residues. This clonotype originated in a man in his sixties or seventies with active or convalescent COVID-19. What was sequenced was peripheral blood. The V gene is TRBV28, the J gene TRBJ1-2, with TRBD1 identical over 7 bases. CDR3 nucleotides: TGTGCCAGCATGGAGGGACAGTTGGTGACTCCAGCTAACTATGGCTACACCTTC. It yields the protein CASMEGQLVTPANYGYTF.